Listed below are T cell receptor beta chains from one sample, sequenced in a study of T cells in Graves' hyperthyroidism and ophthalmopathy. TCRdb fed the multiplex PCR reads into MiXCR, producing one record per CDR3 protein. There are approximately 720,000 distinct CDR3 sequences in the sample; around a sixth occur only once, and approximately 15% lies in the top ten. Sequences were obtained from blood. These receptor sequences come from a woman aged 45-65 years with Graves' hyperthyroidism that later progressed to Graves' ophthalmopathy. The CDR3 runs from the conserved cysteine through the conserved F or W.

CDR3aa: CASSLQGDYGYTF; j_gene: TRBJ1-2; v_gene: TRBV27
CDR3aa: CASSPAAGGTEAFF; j_gene: TRBJ1-1; v_gene: TRBV3-1
CDR3aa: CASSELAGNYEQYF; j_gene: TRBJ2-7; v_gene: TRBV2
CDR3aa: CASSVRDRADTIYF; j_gene: TRBJ1-3; v_gene: TRBV9
CDR3aa: CASTRGLGNQPQHF; j_gene: TRBJ1-5; v_gene: TRBV7-9
CDR3aa: CAIRRTGANSPLHF; j_gene: TRBJ1-6; v_gene: TRBV10-3
CDR3aa: CSVEQGTDTQYF; j_gene: TRBJ2-3; v_gene: TRBV29-1
CDR3aa: CASNPGQGRNEQFF; j_gene: TRBJ2-1; v_gene: TRBV6-1
CDR3aa: CASSEPTGGIYSYNEQFF; j_gene: TRBJ2-1; v_gene: TRBV6-1
CDR3aa: CSARGDRGSYTEAFF; j_gene: TRBJ1-1; v_gene: TRBV20-1
CDR3aa: CASSPRDRGWGDTQYF; j_gene: TRBJ2-3; v_gene: TRBV6-2/TRBV6-3
CDR3aa: CASSLGQGGESPLHF; j_gene: TRBJ1-6; v_gene: TRBV7-9
CDR3aa: CASSLGSTEQFF; j_gene: TRBJ2-1; v_gene: TRBV12-3/TRBV12-4
CDR3aa: CASSFPGLAVYEQYF; j_gene: TRBJ2-7; v_gene: TRBV5-4
CDR3aa: CATSDRTDTQYF; j_gene: TRBJ2-3; v_gene: TRBV24-1
CDR3aa: CASSPQDMYEQYF; j_gene: TRBJ2-7; v_gene: TRBV18
CDR3aa: CASSSRVGRGNTGELFF; j_gene: TRBJ2-2; v_gene: TRBV9
CDR3aa: CSARLTVPRETQYF; j_gene: TRBJ2-5; v_gene: TRBV20-1
CDR3aa: CASSATGIGLFF; j_gene: TRBJ2-2; v_gene: TRBV7-9
CDR3aa: CASSLDGDPPGYTF; j_gene: TRBJ1-2; v_gene: TRBV5-1
CDR3aa: CASSLALTGAGNTIYF; j_gene: TRBJ1-3; v_gene: TRBV7-2
CDR3aa: CASSQGFEVQPQHF; j_gene: TRBJ1-5; v_gene: TRBV4-1
CDR3aa: CASSLGGQWQETQYF; j_gene: TRBJ2-5; v_gene: TRBV7-2
CDR3aa: CASREGANYGYTF; j_gene: TRBJ1-2; v_gene: TRBV5-1
CDR3aa: CASTTGGGAGNTIYF; j_gene: TRBJ1-3; v_gene: TRBV19
CDR3aa: CATRWDHGKLFF; j_gene: TRBJ1-4; v_gene: TRBV15
CDR3aa: CSAYRERTEAFF; j_gene: TRBJ1-1; v_gene: TRBV20-1
CDR3aa: CASSKGPVGSPLHF; j_gene: TRBJ1-6; v_gene: TRBV12-3/TRBV12-4
CDR3aa: CAWSDSRRGYEQYF; j_gene: TRBJ2-7; v_gene: TRBV30
CDR3aa: CASSFLAASSTDTQYF; j_gene: TRBJ2-3; v_gene: TRBV7-2
CDR3aa: CASSLGGLAGGQNTQYF; j_gene: TRBJ2-3; v_gene: TRBV7-2
CDR3aa: CASNPTGSYGYTF; j_gene: TRBJ1-2; v_gene: TRBV2
CDR3aa: CASSSNRGTNYGYTF; j_gene: TRBJ1-2; v_gene: TRBV7-8
CDR3aa: CASRRGNSYNEQFF; j_gene: TRBJ2-1; v_gene: TRBV27
CDR3aa: CAIMGQGKWNTIYF; j_gene: TRBJ1-3; v_gene: TRBV10-3
CDR3aa: CASSVGQDFSNQPQHF; j_gene: TRBJ1-5; v_gene: TRBV9
CDR3aa: CASSKQESNQPQHF; j_gene: TRBJ1-5; v_gene: TRBV19
CDR3aa: CASSLNTRRGTDTQYF; j_gene: TRBJ2-3; v_gene: TRBV11-2
CDR3aa: CASSQVPLNTEAFF; j_gene: TRBJ1-1; v_gene: TRBV4-1
CDR3aa: CASTLLGRVGKETNEKLFF; j_gene: TRBJ1-4; v_gene: TRBV2
CDR3aa: CASSLKRGKWYF; j_gene: TRBJ2-3; v_gene: TRBV6-1
CDR3aa: CRGTSGGGRDTQYF; j_gene: TRBJ2-3; v_gene: TRBV20-1
CDR3aa: CSGIPGGGGNEQFF; j_gene: TRBJ2-1; v_gene: TRBV29-1
CDR3aa: CASSRGDRADYGYTF; j_gene: TRBJ1-2; v_gene: TRBV3-1
CDR3aa: CASSLPDRSEQYF; j_gene: TRBJ2-7; v_gene: TRBV27
CDR3aa: CSARLAVAYEQYF; j_gene: TRBJ2-7; v_gene: TRBV20-1
CDR3aa: CASSYSRGLGEQYF; j_gene: TRBJ2-7; v_gene: TRBV6-5
CDR3aa: CASSRGDYYNSPLHF; j_gene: TRBJ1-6; v_gene: TRBV9
CDR3aa: CSVGAPTNYGYTF; j_gene: TRBJ1-2; v_gene: TRBV29-1
CDR3aa: CSVVDGGNQPQHF; j_gene: TRBJ1-5; v_gene: TRBV29-1
CDR3aa: CASGYQRPNYGYTF; j_gene: TRBJ1-2; v_gene: TRBV12-5
CDR3aa: CASSEARQGAYRRYNSPLHF; j_gene: TRBJ1-6; v_gene: TRBV2
CDR3aa: CASSQGDMGYTF; j_gene: TRBJ1-2; v_gene: TRBV7-2